The T cell receptor beta chain described here comes from a study of T cells in Graves' hyperthyroidism and ophthalmopathy. Template material for amplifying TCR beta CDR3 regions consisted of RNA transcripts. An initial round of RT-PCR targeting the TCR CDR3 relied on the HTBI primer set. TCRdb processed the multiplex PCR reads anew with MiXCR; each CDR3 protein has one entry. Altogether fewer than 350,000 distinct CDR3 sequences are present, around 23% being singletons, with the ten largest covering around 50%. This CDR3 spans 11 amino acids. The V end lost 1 base, the J end lost 8 bases, and 5 bases lay between the germline ends. Germline CDR1 and CDR2: MDHEN and SYDVKM.

The chain is built from TRBV28 and TRBJ1-2, with unresolved D. The sequenced sample was blood. This TCR came from a woman in her fifties or sixties with Graves' hyperthyroidism. The CDR3 DNA reads TGTGCCAGCAGTTTATATCGAGGCTACACCTTC. Protein sequence: CASSLYRGYTF.